A selection of T cell receptor beta chains follows, all from one sample in a study of chemoradiotherapy in HPV16-positive cancers. This table comes from immunoSEQ multiplex PCR, and its TCRdb copy is limited to in-frame clones, with some not included. The repertoire holds thousands of clones, with more than 75% as singletons. The material sequenced was tumor tissue, taken from a patient who underwent chemoradiotherapy. These receptor sequences come from a human donor with HPV-associated anogenital cancer. Both conserved end residues are part of each CDR3. Each record gives: J gene, clone size, V gene, D gene, CDR3 DNA, CDR3 protein. D genes are given only for firm matches. A clone size is listed for some rows: how often the clone was seen (once, few, many), or a class if it is expanded.

j_call: TRBJ2-3
clone_size: .
v_call: TRBV5-4
d_call: TRBD2
cdr3_nt: TGTGCCAGCAGCTACGGACTAGCGGGACATTCTAGCACAGATACGCAGTATTTT
cdr3_aa: CASSYGLAGHSSTDTQYF

j_call: TRBJ1-1
clone_size: .
v_call: TRBV1
d_call: .
cdr3_nt: TGCACCAGCAGCCAAGATGAGGAGGGTGGGACTGAAGCTTTCTTT
cdr3_aa: CTSSQDEEGGTEAFF

j_call: TRBJ1-1
clone_size: .
v_call: TRBV27
d_call: .
cdr3_nt: TGTGCCAGCAGTTTTGGGGAGAACACTGAAGCTTTCTTT
cdr3_aa: CASSFGENTEAFF

j_call: TRBJ2-7
clone_size: once
v_call: TRBV9
d_call: .
cdr3_nt: TGTGCCAGCAGCGGGAGGAGGGACAGTCCCTACGAGCAGTACTTC
cdr3_aa: CASSGRRDSPYEQYF

j_call: TRBJ2-1
clone_size: .
v_call: TRBV10-3
d_call: TRBD2
cdr3_nt: TGTGCCATCTCAGGGACTAGCGGGGGGGTCGATGAGCAGTTCTTC
cdr3_aa: CAISGTSGGVDEQFF

j_call: TRBJ1-6
clone_size: .
v_call: TRBV6-5
d_call: TRBD1
cdr3_nt: TGTGCCAGCAGACTGACAGGGCGATATTCACCCCTCCACTTT
cdr3_aa: CASRLTGRYSPLHF

j_call: TRBJ1-5
clone_size: .
v_call: TRBV28
d_call: .
cdr3_nt: TGTGCCAGCAGTCTCCCGAATAGCAATCAGCCCCAGCATTTT
cdr3_aa: CASSLPNSNQPQHF

j_call: TRBJ2-2
clone_size: .
v_call: TRBV2
d_call: .
cdr3_nt: TGTGCCAGCAGCCGGGGAGAGGGTACCGGGGAGCTGTTTTTT
cdr3_aa: CASSRGEGTGELFF

j_call: TRBJ2-5
clone_size: once
v_call: TRBV5-4
d_call: .
cdr3_nt: TGTGCCAGCAGCTCCCCAACCAGCCCTACACAAGAGACCCAGTACTTC
cdr3_aa: CASSSPTSPTQETQYF

j_call: TRBJ2-3
clone_size: .
v_call: TRBV2
d_call: .
cdr3_nt: TGTGCCAGCAGTTCTTGGACAGCTAGCACAGATACGCAGTATTTT
cdr3_aa: CASSSWTASTDTQYF

j_call: TRBJ2-1
clone_size: .
v_call: TRBV5-6
d_call: TRBD2
cdr3_nt: TGTGCCAGCAGCTTGCCGGGAGCGGGGGAGGAGCAGTTCTTC
cdr3_aa: CASSLPGAGEEQFF

j_call: TRBJ2-2
clone_size: .
v_call: TRBV7-2
d_call: TRBD1
cdr3_nt: TGTGCCAGCAGCCGGCCGACAGGGGGTGGGAGGACCGGGGAGCTGTTTTTT
cdr3_aa: CASSRPTGGGRTGELFF

j_call: TRBJ1-4
clone_size: .
v_call: TRBV2
d_call: .
cdr3_nt: TGTGCCAGCAGCAGGGATTATAATGAAAAACTGTTTTTT
cdr3_aa: CASSRDYNEKLFF

j_call: TRBJ2-5
clone_size: .
v_call: TRBV18
d_call: TRBD2
cdr3_nt: TGTGCCAGCTCACGCGGCGTGGGCGGGAGATTGTATGAGACCCAGTACTTC
cdr3_aa: CASSRGVGGRLYETQYF

j_call: TRBJ2-3
clone_size: .
v_call: TRBV5-4
d_call: TRBD2
cdr3_nt: TGTGCCAGCAGCGGGGGACTAGCGGGGGGGCGGGATACGCAGTATTTT
cdr3_aa: CASSGGLAGGRDTQYF

j_call: TRBJ2-1
clone_size: .
v_call: TRBV4-3
d_call: .
cdr3_nt: TGCGCCAGCAGCCAAGTGGGAGGCCCCTCCTACAATGAGCAGTTCTTC
cdr3_aa: CASSQVGGPSYNEQFF

j_call: TRBJ1-5
clone_size: .
v_call: TRBV7-2
d_call: .
cdr3_nt: TGTGCCAGCAGCCCCGATCCCAATCAGCCCCAGCATTTT
cdr3_aa: CASSPDPNQPQHF

j_call: TRBJ1-2
clone_size: .
v_call: TRBV10-3
d_call: .
cdr3_nt: TGTGCCGTCGCGAAAGGAGGGTTGTCAAGCTATGGCTACACCTTC
cdr3_aa: CAVAKGGLSSYGYTF

j_call: TRBJ1-1
clone_size: .
v_call: TRBV5-6
d_call: TRBD1
cdr3_nt: TGTGCCAGCAGTGATACAGGGGCTGAAGCTTTCTTT
cdr3_aa: CASSDTGAEAFF

j_call: TRBJ2-1
clone_size: .
v_call: TRBV7-3
d_call: TRBD2
cdr3_nt: TGTGCCAGCAGCTTGTCGGGACTAAACTCCTACAATGAGCAGTTCTTC
cdr3_aa: CASSLSGLNSYNEQFF

j_call: TRBJ1-2
clone_size: .
v_call: TRBV29-1
d_call: .
cdr3_nt: TGCAGCACCCGGACAGTCCTACCCTATGGCTACACCTTC
cdr3_aa: CSTRTVLPYGYTF

j_call: TRBJ2-7
clone_size: .
v_call: TRBV4-3
d_call: .
cdr3_nt: TGCGCCAGCAGCCAAGACCGGGGGCCCAGTTACGAGCAGTACTTC
cdr3_aa: CASSQDRGPSYEQYF

j_call: TRBJ1-1
clone_size: .
v_call: TRBV7-2
d_call: TRBD1
cdr3_nt: TGTGCCAGCAGCTTGGGACAGGGGGCTATGAACACTGAAGCTTTCTTT
cdr3_aa: CASSLGQGAMNTEAFF

j_call: TRBJ2-5
clone_size: .
v_call: TRBV11-2
d_call: .
cdr3_nt: TGTGCCAGCAGCTCGAAGATTTCAGGGGTCTGGACCCAGTACTTC
cdr3_aa: CASSSKISGVWTQYF

j_call: TRBJ1-2
clone_size: once
v_call: TRBV11-1
d_call: TRBD1
cdr3_nt: TGTGCCAGCAGCCTCAGCCCGGGACAGGGAAATGGCTACACCTTC
cdr3_aa: CASSLSPGQGNGYTF

j_call: TRBJ2-3
clone_size: .
v_call: TRBV18
d_call: TRBD2
cdr3_nt: TGTGCCAGCTCAGCGCGGGAGCTGTCTTACACAGATACGCAGTATTTT
cdr3_aa: CASSARELSYTDTQYF

j_call: TRBJ2-2
clone_size: .
v_call: TRBV12-5
d_call: .
cdr3_nt: TGTGCTAGTGGTTTGAACGGGGAGCTGTTTTTT
cdr3_aa: CASGLNGELFF

j_call: TRBJ1-1
clone_size: .
v_call: TRBV10-3
d_call: .
cdr3_nt: TGTGCCATCAGAGGGACATCCGAAAGTGGGAACACTGAAGCTTTCTTT
cdr3_aa: CAIRGTSESGNTEAFF

j_call: TRBJ2-3
clone_size: .
v_call: TRBV30
d_call: .
cdr3_nt: TGTGCCTGGAAGCGTCTACCCCCAGATACGCAGTATTTT
cdr3_aa: CAWKRLPPDTQYF

j_call: TRBJ2-1
clone_size: .
v_call: TRBV9
d_call: TRBD2
cdr3_nt: TGTGCCAGCAGCGTAGGTATAGCGGGATACGATGAGCAGTTCTTC
cdr3_aa: CASSVGIAGYDEQFF

j_call: TRBJ1-2
clone_size: .
v_call: TRBV18
d_call: .
cdr3_nt: TGTGCCAGCTCCTCGGACCAGGACTATGGCTACACCTTC
cdr3_aa: CASSSDQDYGYTF

j_call: TRBJ2-2
clone_size: .
v_call: TRBV11-3
d_call: .
cdr3_nt: TGTGCCAGCAACCGCGGTGGGGCCGGGGAGCTGTTTTTT
cdr3_aa: CASNRGGAGELFF

j_call: TRBJ1-4
clone_size: .
v_call: TRBV4-3
d_call: .
cdr3_nt: TGCGCCAGCAGCCAAGACAGGGACCTTGGGGAACTGTTTTTT
cdr3_aa: CASSQDRDLGELFF

j_call: TRBJ1-1
clone_size: .
v_call: TRBV7-8
d_call: .
cdr3_nt: TGTGCCAGCAGCTTCTCACAGGACCTCCTGAACACTGAAGCTTTCTTT
cdr3_aa: CASSFSQDLLNTEAFF

j_call: TRBJ1-1
clone_size: .
v_call: TRBV10-3
d_call: .
cdr3_nt: TGTGCCATCAGTGAGTGGAGACTCGATCTCACTGAAGCTTTCTTT
cdr3_aa: CAISEWRLDLTEAFF

j_call: TRBJ1-3
clone_size: once
v_call: TRBV5-4
d_call: .
cdr3_nt: TGTGCCAGCAGCTTCGTGGGGGTTGGGAACACCATATATTTT
cdr3_aa: CASSFVGVGNTIYF

j_call: TRBJ2-7
clone_size: .
v_call: TRBV4-1
d_call: .
cdr3_nt: TGCGCCAGCAGCGACTCCTGGACGGGTATAGACTACGAGCAGTACTTC
cdr3_aa: CASSDSWTGIDYEQYF

j_call: TRBJ1-6
clone_size: .
v_call: TRBV7-8
d_call: .
cdr3_nt: TGTGCCAGCAGCTTAGGGGGGTTGACAGCCCATAATTCACCCCTCCACTTT
cdr3_aa: CASSLGGLTAHNSPLHF

j_call: TRBJ2-3
clone_size: .
v_call: TRBV5-1
d_call: .
cdr3_nt: TGCGCCAGCAGCCAAAGCGGGAGCACAGATACGCAGTATTTT
cdr3_aa: CASSQSGSTDTQYF

j_call: TRBJ2-6
clone_size: .
v_call: TRBV30
d_call: .
cdr3_nt: TGTGCCTGGAGTGCCCGTTTAGGCGCTCACTCCCTATCTGGGGCCAACGTCCTGACTTTC
cdr3_aa: CAWSARLGAHSLSGANVLTF